The 9 T cell receptor beta chains below come from one sample, sequenced in a study of human T cells and chemical hapten exposure (dated by TCRdb to about 2021). The time point label on this specimen signifies: pre-sensitization, week 0. This sample's treatment or condition label indicates: therapeutic diphenylcyclopropenone sensitization with weekly scalp DPC. Library preparation was by RACE. The data were produced on a NextSeq 500. TCRdb passed the public sequencing reads through fastp at Q25 and MiXCR, retaining productive beta sequences. Entries are consolidated by CDR3 protein sequence, retaining the most common genes and DNA. Here the sample has about 380,000 distinct CDR3 sequences; 5% to 6.5% occur a single time. Jointly, the top ten make up 2% to 3% of the sample. The sample in question was whole blood, obtained in connection with sensitization to the hapten diphenylcyclopropenone (DPC). All receptors derive from a woman aged 45-59 years with alopecia areata. Some clones in this sample may be carry-over from other donors' samples.

This clonotype was seen only a few times. The chain joins TRBV5-1 to TRBJ2-7; D possibly matches TRBD1 or TRBD2 (6 bases each). Germline assignment: CDR1 SGHRS and CDR2 YFSETQ. Between the trimmed V and J ends, which lost 6 bases and 2 bases, there was a span of 15 bases. The CDR3 is made up of 14 amino acids. CDR3 sequence (DNA): TGCGCCAGCACTCTAGGGGGAGGCGCCTACGAGCAGTACTTC. Protein sequence: CASTLGGGAYEQYF.

The sample holds many counts of this clonotype. The chain carries TRBV7-2 and TRBJ2-3, with 12 bases identical to TRBD1. The CDR3 is 15 residues long. Germline values: CDR1 SGHTA, CDR2 FQGNSA. V gave up 5 bases and J gave up 3 bases; unmatched junction bases: 3. The CDR3 sequence is CASSPGQGATDTQYF. The CDR3 DNA reads TGTGCCAGCAGCCCGGGACAGGGGGCGACAGATACGCAGTATTTT.

This clonotype was recorded many times. The CDR3 is CASLDALLYGYTF. For the CDR3, the DNA is TGTGCCAGCTTAGACGCGTTACTCTATGGCTACACCTTC. The gene calls are TRBV6-6 and TRBJ1-2, with unresolved D. Germline assignment: CDR1 MNHNY and CDR2 SVGAGI (reference sequence). CDR3 length equals 13 residues. The V gene lost 8 bases and the J gene lost 4 bases, with 14 bases spanning the gap.

The chain has TRBV20-1 and TRBJ2-3; 7 bases match TRBD1. Germline V gives CDR1 DFQATT, CDR2 SNEGSKA (reference sequence). The length of the CDR3 is 15 residues. V shed 6 bases and J 2 bases; nucleotides not matched to a gene: 11. CDR3 sequence (DNA): TGCAGTGCCCCTTCCAGGGGGACGAACACAGATACGCAGTATTTT. The encoded protein is CSAPSRGTNTDTQYF.

Many counts were recorded for this clonotype. CDR3 region: CASSAAGGLNEQFF. CDR3 DNA sequence: TGTGCCAGCAGTGCAGCGGGAGGGCTAAATGAGCAGTTCTTC. The chain employs TRBV6-1 and TRBJ2-1; 10 bases map to TRBD2. CDR3 size: 14 residues. Unmatched junction bases numbered 4, after V lost 4 bases and J lost 7 bases. The germline V gene has CDR1 MNHNS and CDR2 SASEGT.

This chain connects TRBV29-1 to TRBJ2-7, with 12 bases matching TRBD1. CDR3 length equals 13 residues. J was trimmed by 6 bases and V by 7 bases; bases with no gene match: 7. CDR1 is SQVTM, CDR2 ANQGSEA, per germline. The CDR3 DNA reads as TGCAGCGCCGGGACAGGGGGCCGGGGCGAGCAGTACTTC. Translating it yields CSAGTGGRGEQYF.

This clonotype has ten or more counts. CDR3 nucleotides: TGTGCCAGCAGTTATGTATCCGGGGCCAACGTCCTGACTTTC. It translates to CASSYVSGANVLTF. The genes are TRBV12-3 or TRBV12-4 and TRBJ2-6; D not certain. The CDR3 runs 14 residues. Trimming left V 4 bases short and J 4 bases short, with 8 bases between.

This clonotype has ten or more counts. The J gene is TRBJ2-7, the V gene TRBV29-1; D unclear. Deletions cut 4 bases from V and 6 bases from J, with 13 bases between. This CDR3 has 12 residues. CDR1 is SQVTM, CDR2 ANQGSEA, per germline. The CDR3 spells CSVGSGPGEQYF. In DNA form, the CDR3 reads TGCAGCGTTGGGTCCGGACCAGGCGAGCAGTACTTC.

This clonotype was observed a handful of times. The V and J genes are TRBV12-3 or TRBV12-4 and TRBJ1-3; D remains ambiguous. This CDR3 contains 14 residues. V lost 1 base and J 0 bases, leaving 4 bases between the germline ends. CDR3 region: CASSLELSGNTIYF. In DNA form, the CDR3 reads TGTGCCAGCAGTTTAGAGCTCTCTGGAAACACCATATATTTT.